These 22 T cell receptor beta chains originate from one sample sequenced in a study of T cell changes during pregnancy in multiple sclerosis. TCRdb keeps only in-frame clones here, not all; method: immunoSEQ multiplex PCR. The table lists under 70,000 clones, 90% of them singletons. Sequenced here: peripheral blood, sampled in the third trimester of pregnancy. These receptors all come from a female donor in good health, enrolled as a control in a pregnancy study.

This clone was counted a single time. The V call is TRBV30, the J call TRBJ1-5; D possibly corresponds to TRBD1 (5 bases). This CDR3 comprises 19 residues. V gave up 5 bases and J gave up 2 bases, with 28 bases separating them. Per germline, CDR1 GTSNPN and CDR2 SVGIG (reference sequence). The CDR3, as DNA: TGTGCCTGGTATAGCCATGTGACCCCCATCAAGGGGTGCAATCAGCCCCAGCATTTT. Protein product: CAWYSHVTPIKGCNQPQHF.

This chain links TRBV5-1 with TRBJ2-7, with TRBD2 matching 7 bases. The junction had 4 bases not matched to a gene; V was cut back by 0 bases and J by 4 bases. Germline assignment: CDR1 SGHRS and CDR2 YFSETQ. The CDR3 totals 14 residues. This chain's CDR3 is CASSLGGGGYEQYF. CDR3 DNA sequence: TGCGCCAGCAGCTTGGGTGGGGGGGGATACGAGCAGTACTTC.

The chain carries TRBV15 and TRBJ2-1; 8 bases are shared with TRBD2. J was trimmed by 6 bases and V by 2 bases; bases with no gene match: 3. Germline loops: CDR1 LNHNV, CDR2 YYDKDF (reference sequence). There are 14 residues in the CDR3. CDR3 region: CATSRLGTSNEQFF. CDR3 DNA sequence: TGTGCCACCAGCAGACTGGGGACTAGCAATGAGCAGTTCTTC.

For the CDR3, the DNA is TGTGCTAGTGGCCCTAGCGGGAGGGCCTGGGATGAGCAGTTCTTC. As protein: CASGPSGRAWDEQFF. The chain carries TRBV12-5 and TRBJ2-1; 12 nucleotides align to TRBD2. Unmatched junction bases numbered 8, after V lost 6 bases and J lost 8 bases. CDR1 and CDR2 from the germline V gene are LGHNT and FRNRAP. This CDR3 contains 15 residues. The full variable domain, in which reference TRBV12-5 and TRBJ2-1 provide the parts outside the CDR3, is DARVTQTPRHKVTEMGQEVTMRCQPILGHNTVFWYRQTMMQGLELLAYFRNRAPLDDSGMPKDRFSAEMPDATLATLKIQPSEPRDSAVYFCASGPSGRAWDEQFFGPGTRLTVL.

The chain links TRBV5-1 to TRBJ1-1; 8 bases agree with TRBD1. The CDR3 has 14 amino acids. Germline V gene sequence: CDR1 SGHRS, CDR2 YFSETQ. Unmatched junction bases numbered 1, after V lost 2 bases and J lost 1 base. In DNA, the CDR3 is TGCGCCAGCAGCTTACAGGGGGGGAACACTGAAGCTTTCTTT. Amino acid sequence: CASSLQGGNTEAFF.

CDR3 residues: CASSLAAASGGRTDTQYF. CDR3 bases: TGTGCCAGCAGCCTAGCTGCTGCTAGCGGGGGGCGAACAGATACGCAGTATTTT. This chain uses TRBV11-3 with TRBJ2-3; 11 nucleotides line up with TRBD2. The V gene end was trimmed by 5 bases and the J gene end by 3 bases; junction bases not matched to a gene: 13. CDR1 is SGHNT, CDR2 YENEEA, per germline. This CDR3 contains 18 residues.

This CDR3 reads CASSEEKSYEQYF. Written as DNA, the CDR3 is TGTGCCAGCAGCGAAGAAAAGAGCTACGAGCAGTACTTC. The rearrangement links TRBV13 to TRBJ2-7; unclear D gene. V was trimmed by 5 bases and J by 3 bases, leaving 11 bases between them. This CDR3 has 13 residues. Germline lookup yields CDR1 PRHDT and CDR2 FYEKMQ (reference sequence). Full variable domain (rest looked up from reference TRBV13 and TRBJ2-7): AAGVIQSPRHLIKEKRETATLKCYPIPRHDTVYWYQQGPGQDPQFLISFYEKMQSDKGSIPDRFSAQQFSDYHSELNMSSLELGDSALYFCASSEEKSYEQYFGPGTRLTVT.

The V gene is TRBV30, the J gene TRBJ2-7; the match to TRBD1 covers 10 bases. V lost 1 base and J lost 4; bases outside the gene matches: 10. The germline gives CDR1 GTSNPN, CDR2 SVGIG (reference sequence). The CDR3 runs 16 residues. As DNA, the CDR3 is TGTGCCTGGAGTGGCGAGAAGACAGGGGGCAAGTACGAGCAGTACTTC. Protein sequence: CAWSGEKTGGKYEQYF.

This clone has a handful of counts. The chain uses TRBV19 and TRBJ1-5; perhaps TRBD1 as D (5 bases). Between the trimmed V and J ends, which lost 3 bases and 11 bases, there was a span of 17 bases. Germline V gene lookup returns CDR1 LNHDA and CDR2 SQIVND (reference sequence). This CDR3 has 14 amino acids. The CDR3 sequence is CASSIPQGGGAQHF. The CDR3 DNA reads TGTGCCAGTAGTATCCCGCAGGGAGGAGGAGCCCAGCATTTT.

The chain links TRBV30 to TRBJ1-5, with 7 nucleotides matching TRBD1. The junction had 8 bases not matched to a gene; V was cut back by 2 bases and J by 4 bases. From germline, CDR1 is GTSNPN and CDR2 SVGIG (reference sequence). This CDR3 spans 15 amino acids. The CDR3 DNA follows: TGTGCCTGGAGTCCGGGGACAGTACCTAATCAGCCCCAGCATTTT. Amino acid sequence: CAWSPGTVPNQPQHF.

The chain combines TRBV30 with TRBJ2-3; D remains unclear. Germline values: CDR1 GTSNPN, CDR2 SVGIG (reference sequence). Trimming stripped 1 base from V and 5 bases from J, with 4 bases between. The CDR3 consists of 11 residues. The CDR3 sequence is CAWSAKDTQYF. CDR3 bases: TGTGCCTGGAGTGCCAAAGATACGCAGTATTTT.

This chain uses TRBV4-2 with TRBJ1-2, with D unclear. Trimming stripped 0 bases from V and 0 bases from J, with 11 bases between. The CDR3 extends over 16 amino acids. The germline V gene has CDR1 LGHNA and CDR2 YNFKEQ. The CDR3 DNA reads as TGTGCCAGCAGCCAAGAGCGAACCATCGCTAACTATGGCTACACCTTC. This sequence encodes CASSQERTIANYGYTF.

This clone was detected once. The CDR3 here is CASSGTGGAYEQYF. CDR3 nucleotide sequence: TGTGCCAGTAGCGGGACAGGGGGTGCATACGAGCAGTACTTC. The chain has TRBV19 and TRBJ2-7, with 11 positions matching TRBD1. The CDR3 runs to 14 residues. After removal of 6 bases from V and 4 bases from J, the junction contained 5 bases not matched to a gene. Germline CDR1 reads LNHDA; CDR2 reads SQIVND (reference sequence).

J is TRBJ2-7 and V is TRBV27; 8 bases are shared with TRBD2. CDR3 size: 16 residues. CDR1 and CDR2 from the germline V gene are MNHEY and SMNVEV (reference sequence). With V trimmed by 2 bases and J by 3 bases, 9 bases remained unmatched. Written as DNA, the CDR3 is TGTGCCAGCAGTTTAAGGGTTAGCGGGGAACTCTACGAGCAGTACTTC. Protein product: CASSLRVSGELYEQYF.

V usage is TRBV7-8 and J usage is TRBJ2-3; 8 positions agree with TRBD1. V gave up 5 bases and J gave up 6 bases; unmatched junction bases: 7. This CDR3 region has 14 residues. Germline V gene data show CDR1 as SGHVS and CDR2 as FQNEAQ. For the CDR3, the DNA is TGTGCCAGCAGCCCGACAGGGGTCGATGATACGCAGTATTTT. Protein product: CASSPTGVDDTQYF.

This chain joins TRBV7-2 and TRBJ2-1; D remains ambiguous. CDR1 is SGHTA and CDR2 is FQGNSA in the germline V gene. This CDR3 has 15 amino acids. Between the trimmed V and J ends, which lost 4 bases and 5 bases, there was a span of 15 bases. The CDR3 reads CASSSRFEVHNEQFF. The CDR3 bases are TGTGCCAGCAGCTCCCGGTTTGAGGTCCACAATGAGCAGTTCTTC.

V and J are TRBV5-1 and TRBJ2-1; TRBD2 agrees at 12 bases. This CDR3 comprises 16 residues. Germline CDR1 reads SGHRS; CDR2 reads YFSETQ. The junction had 11 bases not matched to a gene; V was cut back by 3 bases and J by 10 bases. The CDR3 loop is CASSSGLAGGSREQFF. CDR3 DNA: TGCGCCAGCAGCTCGGGGCTAGCGGGAGGGTCAAGAGAGCAGTTCTTC.

V is TRBV7-9 and J is TRBJ2-5, with D perhaps TRBD1 (7 bases). Trimming left V 5 bases short and J 1 base short, with 20 bases between. The CDR3 runs 17 residues. The germline V gene encodes CDR1 SEHNR and CDR2 FQNEAQ (reference sequence). This CDR3 is CASSKIQGQGGQETQYF. CDR3 nucleotide sequence: TGTGCCAGCAGCAAGATTCAGGGGCAGGGGGGCCAAGAGACCCAGTACTTC.

The rearrangement joins TRBV5-1 to TRBJ2-7; D may be TRBD2 (6 bases). Trimming took 0 bases from V and 3 from J, leaving 16 bases between them. CDR3 length equals 16 residues. CDR1 and CDR2 from the germline V gene are SGHRS and YFSETQ. CDR3 bases: TGCGCCAGCAGCTTGGCCAGAGAGACTAGAGGCTACGAGCAGTACTTC. The encoded protein is CASSLARETRGYEQYF.

The chain carries TRBV27 and TRBJ2-3; a weak D match, TRBD2 (7 bases). V lost 5 bases, J lost 3 bases, and 18 bases lay in between. The CDR3 contains 16 residues. In germline, CDR1 is MNHEY, CDR2 SMNVEV (reference sequence). In nucleotides, the CDR3 is TGTGCCAGCAGTCCCGCGGGGAGGGGGGTAACAGATACGCAGTATTTT. Protein product: CASSPAGRGVTDTQYF.

The J gene is TRBJ1-1, the V gene TRBV11-3; no clear D gene. Trimming cost V 3 bases and J 5 bases, with 13 bases left between them. CDR1 is SGHNT and CDR2 is YENEEA in the germline V gene. The CDR3 has 14 amino acids. CDR3 sequence (DNA): TGTGCCAGCAGCTTGGTAGGAGTGGAGACTGAAGCTTTCTTT. Translated, it gives CASSLVGVETEAFF.

V usage is TRBV7-6 and J usage is TRBJ2-7; TRBD2 matches at 12 bases. The CDR3 consists of 17 residues. From germline, CDR1 is SGHVS and CDR2 FNYEAQ. The V and J ends lost 5 bases and 0 bases, in that order; junction bases with no gene match: 8. The CDR3 loop reads CASSKSRTSGDSYEQYF. In DNA form, the CDR3 reads TGTGCCAGCAGCAAATCAAGGACTAGCGGGGACTCCTACGAGCAGTACTTC.